These T cell receptor beta chains were read from a single sample in a study of OX40 agonist ivuxolimab in advanced cancers. Sequenced by immunoSEQ multiplex PCR; TCRdb stores in-frame clones only, minus some. Among fewer than 80,000 clones listed, 60% to 80% were seen once. The sample in question was CD4+ or CD8+ T cells sorted from blood, obtained in a trial of the OX40 agonist ivuxolimab. The receptors stem from an adult with an advanced solid tumor such as melanoma, head and neck, liver or kidney cancer. CDR3s include the opening cysteine and the closing phenylalanine or tryptophan. D genes are given only for firm matches. The size field is filled for only some rows; it gives once, few, many or a size class.

J gene	V gene	D gene	clone size	CDR3 protein	CDR3 DNA
TRBJ2-7	TRBV30	NA	NA	CAWSLWSSNYEQYF	TGTGCCTGGAGTTTGTGGTCTAGCAATTACGAGCAGTACTTC
TRBJ2-6	TRBV10-3	NA	NA	CAIKGSGANVLTF	TGTGCCATCAAGGGCTCTGGGGCCAACGTCCTGACTTTC
TRBJ2-7	TRBV27	TRBD1	once	CASSPGTASYEQYF	TGTGCCAGCAGCCCCGGGACAGCCTCCTACGAGCAGTACTTC
TRBJ2-3	TRBV5-1	TRBD2	NA	CASSLLAGGGTDTQYF	TGCGCCAGCAGTTTGCTAGCGGGAGGGGGCACAGATACGCAGTATTTT
TRBJ1-2	TRBV6-4	NA	few	CASSDELGGGYTF	TGTGCCAGCAGTGACGAGTTGGGTGGCGGCTACACCTTC
TRBJ2-2	TRBV30	NA	NA	CAWSGTGELFF	TGTGCCTGGAGTGGAACCGGGGAGCTGTTTTTT
TRBJ2-7	TRBV6-6	TRBD1	NA	CASSYSPTGNEQYF	TGTGCCAGCAGTTACTCCCCGACAGGGAACGAGCAGTACTTC
TRBJ2-1	TRBV5-1	TRBD1	NA	CASSLGGTGYNEQFF	TGCGCCAGCAGCTTGGGGGGGACAGGTTACAATGAGCAGTTCTTC
TRBJ1-4	TRBV19	TRBD1	NA	CASSHEGQKKLFF	TGTGCCAGTAGTCACGAGGGACAGAAAAAACTGTTTTTT
TRBJ2-1	TRBV1	NA	NA	CTSSQGLVYNEQFF	TGCACCAGCAGCCAAGGACTAGTGTACAATGAGCAGTTCTTC
TRBJ1-1	TRBV5-6	NA	NA	CASSGWRGLGSTEAFF	TGTGCCAGCAGCGGGTGGAGGGGGTTAGGGAGCACTGAAGCTTTCTTT
TRBJ2-7	TRBV5-1	NA	NA	CASSSGTLGHEQYF	TGCGCCAGCAGCTCCGGGACTTTAGGCCACGAGCAGTACTTC
TRBJ2-1	TRBV5-1	NA	NA	CASSPRLGALNEQFF	TGCGCCAGCAGCCCCCGATTAGGGGCTCTCAATGAGCAGTTCTTC
TRBJ1-2	TRBV6-5	NA	once	CASSYELAGGYGYTF	TGTGCCAGCAGTTACGAACTAGCAGGAGGCTATGGCTACACCTTC
TRBJ1-2	TRBV10-3	TRBD1	few	CATTRDRGVYGYTF	TGTGCCACCACGAGGGACAGGGGTGTTTATGGCTACACCTTC
TRBJ1-5	TRBV29-1	NA	few	CRVKNQPQHF	TGCAGGGTAAAAAATCAGCCCCAGCATTTT
TRBJ1-2	TRBV28	TRBD1	NA	CASRPRGLSYGYTF	TGTGCCAGCAGGCCCAGGGGGCTGAGCTATGGCTACACCTTC
TRBJ1-2	TRBV28	NA	NA	CASSSDYGYTF	TGTGCCAGCAGTTCCGACTATGGCTACACCTTC
TRBJ2-7	TRBV9	NA	NA	CASSVVGGPYEQYF	TGTGCCAGCAGCGTAGTCGGAGGTCCCTACGAGCAGTACTTC
TRBJ2-2	TRBV2	NA	once	CASSVWAGELFF	TGTGCCAGCAGTGTGTGGGCCGGGGAGCTGTTTTTT
TRBJ2-7	TRBV30	NA	NA	CAWSVQSDSYEQYF	TGTGCCTGGAGTGTACAATCAGATTCCTACGAGCAGTACTTC
TRBJ2-3	TRBV30	NA	NA	CAWSVVDTQYF	TGTGCCTGGAGTGTAGTAGATACGCAGTATTTT
TRBJ1-2	TRBV27	NA	NA	CASSLERGVSRTTGYTF	TGTGCCAGCAGTTTAGAACGAGGAGTATCTAGAACCACTGGCTACACCTTC
TRBJ2-5	TRBV5-1	TRBD2	NA	CASAPPGTRETQYF	TGCGCCAGCGCACCCCCGGGGACTAGGGAGACCCAGTACTTC
TRBJ2-5	TRBV30	TRBD1	NA	CAWRGTGVETQYF	TGTGCCTGGAGGGGGACAGGGGTCGAGACCCAGTACTTC
TRBJ2-3	TRBV30	TRBD1	NA	CAWRTGGADTQYF	TGTGCCTGGAGAACAGGGGGCGCAGATACGCAGTATTTT
TRBJ2-2	TRBV7-8	TRBD2	NA	CASSYSGTSQNTGELFF	TGTGCCAGCAGCTACTCCGGGACTAGCCAAAACACCGGGGAGCTGTTTTTT
TRBJ2-1	TRBV4-1	TRBD2	NA	CASSFLAGGLGFF	TGCGCCAGCAGCTTTTTGGCGGGGGGGCTCGGGTTCTTC
TRBJ1-5	TRBV7-8	TRBD1	NA	CASSLANRGVGQPQHF	TGTGCCAGCAGCTTAGCGAACAGGGGAGTGGGCCAGCCCCAGCATTTT
TRBJ1-1	TRBV9	NA	few	CASSFEDANTEAFF	TGTGCCAGCAGCTTCGAAGACGCGAACACTGAAGCTTTCTTT
TRBJ1-1	TRBV7-3	NA	NA	CASSATVNTEAFF	TGTGCCAGCAGCGCCACAGTGAACACTGAAGCTTTCTTT
TRBJ2-2	TRBV28	NA	NA	CASSGGDIAGELFF	TGTGCCAGCAGTGGTGGGGACATTGCCGGGGAGCTGTTTTTT
TRBJ2-5	TRBV30	NA	NA	CAWSVLRQQETQYF	TGTGCCTGGAGTGTACTTCGACAGCAAGAGACCCAGTACTTC
TRBJ2-7	TRBV18	NA	NA	CASSPRGYEQYF	TGTGCCAGCTCACCGAGGGGTTACGAGCAGTACTTC
TRBJ1-4	TRBV30	TRBD1	NA	CAATGEYGGTNEKLFF	TGTGCCGCTACAGGGGAGTATGGTGGAACTAATGAAAAACTGTTTTTT
TRBJ2-1	TRBV5-1	TRBD1	NA	CASSLDQGASEQFF	TGCGCCAGCAGCTTGGATCAGGGGGCCAGTGAGCAGTTCTTC
TRBJ2-6	TRBV19	NA	NA	CASSTTGSGANVLTF	TGTGCCAGTAGTACCACAGGGTCTGGGGCCAACGTCCTGACTTTC
TRBJ2-7	TRBV6-5	NA	once	CASSWGTWGEQYF	TGTGCCAGCAGTTGGGGGACATGGGGAGAGCAGTACTTC
TRBJ2-5	TRBV6-5	TRBD1	NA	CATRPGQGIETQYF	TGTGCCACCAGACCGGGACAGGGGATTGAGACCCAGTACTTC
TRBJ1-2	TRBV11-2	TRBD1	NA	CASSSNRGKDYGYTF	TGTGCCAGCAGCTCGAACAGGGGGAAGGACTATGGCTACACCTTC
TRBJ2-5	TRBV30	NA	NA	CAWSVYAGETQYF	TGTGCCTGGAGTGTATACGCAGGAGAGACCCAGTACTTC
TRBJ2-2	TRBV11-3	NA	NA	CASSLMQYGELFF	TGTGCCAGCAGCCTCATGCAGTACGGGGAGCTGTTTTTT
TRBJ2-1	TRBV5-1	NA	NA	CASSFAGGSYNEQFF	TGCGCCAGCAGCTTTGCAGGGGGGTCCTACAATGAGCAGTTCTTC
TRBJ2-5	TRBV7-6	NA	once	CASSRWTNIQETQYF	TGTGCCAGCAGCCGTTGGACAAATATACAAGAGACCCAGTACTTC
TRBJ2-7	TRBV5-8	NA	NA	CASSLAPDYEQYF	TGTGCCAGCAGCTTGGCGCCGGACTACGAGCAGTACTTC
TRBJ2-7	TRBV11-3	NA	NA	CASSLDTGGSYEQYF	TGTGCCAGCAGCTTAGATACCGGGGGAAGCTACGAGCAGTACTTC